This TCR beta chain emerged from a study of OX40 agonist ivuxolimab in advanced cancers. About the study: Patients were given ivuxolimab, an antibody that agonizes OX40 (CD134).

J lost 4 bases, V lost 4 bases, and 9 bases had no gene match. Germline CDR1 and CDR2: SGHRS and YFSETQ. This CDR3 has 15 amino acids. Method: immunoSEQ multiplex PCR; TCRdb's copy keeps in-frame clones and lacks some. Of approximately 58,000 clones in the sample, about 81% were seen once. The sample here was CD4+ or CD8+ T cells sorted from blood, taken in a trial of the OX40 agonist ivuxolimab. This receptor was obtained from an adult with an advanced solid tumor such as melanoma, head and neck, liver or kidney cancer. The chain employs TRBV5-1 and TRBJ2-7; 9 bases fit TRBD1. In DNA, the CDR3 is TGCGCCAGCAGCCCAAGGACAGGGGCCAATTACGAGCAGTACTTC. Protein product: CASSPRTGANYEQYF. The full variable domain, rest sourced from reference TRBV5-1 and TRBJ2-7, is KAGVTQTPRYLIKTRGQQVTLSCSPISGHRSVSWYQQTPGQGLQFLFEYFSETQRNKGNFPGRFSGRQFSNSRSEMNVSTLELGDSALYLCASSPRTGANYEQYFGPGTRLTVT.